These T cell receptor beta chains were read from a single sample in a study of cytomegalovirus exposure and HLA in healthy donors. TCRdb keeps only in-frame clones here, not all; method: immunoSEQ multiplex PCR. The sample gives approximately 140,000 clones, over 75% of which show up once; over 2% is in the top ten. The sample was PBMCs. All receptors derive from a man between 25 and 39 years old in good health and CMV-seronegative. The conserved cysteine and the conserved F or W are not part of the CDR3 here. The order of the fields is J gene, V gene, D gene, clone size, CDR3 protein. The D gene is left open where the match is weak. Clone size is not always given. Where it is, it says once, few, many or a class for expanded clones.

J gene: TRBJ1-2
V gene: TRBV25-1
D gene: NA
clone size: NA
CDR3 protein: ASSDRGGGYT

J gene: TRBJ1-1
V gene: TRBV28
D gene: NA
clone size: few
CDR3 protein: ASSPTPNTEAF

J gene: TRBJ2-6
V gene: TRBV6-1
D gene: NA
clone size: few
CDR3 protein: ASSEISSGANVLT

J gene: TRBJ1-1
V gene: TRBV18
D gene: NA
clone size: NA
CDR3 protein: ASSPGTHTEAF

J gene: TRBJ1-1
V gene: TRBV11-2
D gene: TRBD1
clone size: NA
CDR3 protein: ASSPLTRQGPMNTEAF

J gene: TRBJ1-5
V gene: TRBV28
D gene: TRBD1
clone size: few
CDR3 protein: ASSSPGQGNWQPQH

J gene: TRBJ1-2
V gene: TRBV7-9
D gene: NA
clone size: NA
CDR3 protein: ASSSLQGSYGYT

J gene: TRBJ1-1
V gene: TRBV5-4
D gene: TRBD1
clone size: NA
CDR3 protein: ASSSGTGNQVAEAF

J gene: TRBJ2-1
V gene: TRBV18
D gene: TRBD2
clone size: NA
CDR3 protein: ASSPSGGEQF

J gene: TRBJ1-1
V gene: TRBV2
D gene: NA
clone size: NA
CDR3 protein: ASSADRYMNTEAF

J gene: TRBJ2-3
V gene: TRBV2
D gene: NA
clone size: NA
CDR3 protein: ATIPREYGTDTQY

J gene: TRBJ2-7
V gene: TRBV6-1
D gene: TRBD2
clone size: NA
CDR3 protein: ASSRDYNLYEQY

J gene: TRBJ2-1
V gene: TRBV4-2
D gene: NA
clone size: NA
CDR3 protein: ASSQGELVGMNNEQF

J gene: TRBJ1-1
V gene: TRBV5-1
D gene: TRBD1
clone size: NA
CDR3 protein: ASSLEQGGTEAF

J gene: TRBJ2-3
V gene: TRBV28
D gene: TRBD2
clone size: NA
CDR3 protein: ASSLIAGGDTQY

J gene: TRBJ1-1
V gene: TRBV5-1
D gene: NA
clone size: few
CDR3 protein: ASSVGGNTEAF

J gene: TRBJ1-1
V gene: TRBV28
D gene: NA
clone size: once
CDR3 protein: ASSAPGLQNTEAF

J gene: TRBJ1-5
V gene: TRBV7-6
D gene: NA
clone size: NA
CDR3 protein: ASSLDRDQPQH

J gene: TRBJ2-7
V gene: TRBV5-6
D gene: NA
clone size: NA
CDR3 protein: ASSLDGSAYEQY

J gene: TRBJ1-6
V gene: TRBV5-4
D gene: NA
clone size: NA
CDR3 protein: ASSLAGSMALH

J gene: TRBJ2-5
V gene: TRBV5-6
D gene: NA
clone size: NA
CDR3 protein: ASSRALGGLQGTQY

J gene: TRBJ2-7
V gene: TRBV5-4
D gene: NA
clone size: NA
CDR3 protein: ASSLAELSWSRDEQY

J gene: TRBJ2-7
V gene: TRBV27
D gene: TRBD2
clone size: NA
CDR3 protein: ASSLRLGGGYEQY

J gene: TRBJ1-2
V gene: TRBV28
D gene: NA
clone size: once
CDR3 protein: ASSINAGFSTNYGYT

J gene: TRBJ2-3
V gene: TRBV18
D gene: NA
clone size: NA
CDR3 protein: ASSPHDFEGTQY

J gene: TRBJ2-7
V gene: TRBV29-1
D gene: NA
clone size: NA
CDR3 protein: SVVPQGAYEQY

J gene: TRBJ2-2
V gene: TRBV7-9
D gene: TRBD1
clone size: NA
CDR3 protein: ASSSGTGKNTGELF

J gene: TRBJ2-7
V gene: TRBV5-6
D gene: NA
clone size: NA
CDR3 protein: ASSWGDSYEQY

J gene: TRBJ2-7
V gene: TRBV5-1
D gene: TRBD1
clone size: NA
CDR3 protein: ASSNWDRGYEQY

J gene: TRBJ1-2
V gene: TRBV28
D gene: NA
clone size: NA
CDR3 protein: ASSLEAGFSYGYT

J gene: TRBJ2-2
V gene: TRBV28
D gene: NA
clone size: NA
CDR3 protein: ASSLQSIPGELF

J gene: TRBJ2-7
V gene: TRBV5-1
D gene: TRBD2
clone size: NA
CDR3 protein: ASSLVTRGGYEQY

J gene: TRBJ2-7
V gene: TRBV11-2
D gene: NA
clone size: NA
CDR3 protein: ASSPTPGTDKWYEQY

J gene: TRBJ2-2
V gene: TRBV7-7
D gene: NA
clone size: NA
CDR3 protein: ASSFSGNTGELF

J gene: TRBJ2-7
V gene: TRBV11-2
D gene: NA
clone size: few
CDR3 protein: ASSPSIGAPGQSYEQY

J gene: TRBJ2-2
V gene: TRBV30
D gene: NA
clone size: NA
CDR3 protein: AWSVQGGWGELF

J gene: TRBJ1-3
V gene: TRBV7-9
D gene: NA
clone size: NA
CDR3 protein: ASSSPSGNTIY

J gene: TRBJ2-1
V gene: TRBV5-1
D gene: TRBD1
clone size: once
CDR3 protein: ASSPGQAYNEQF

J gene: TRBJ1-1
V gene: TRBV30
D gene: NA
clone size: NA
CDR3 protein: ACRTLNTEAF

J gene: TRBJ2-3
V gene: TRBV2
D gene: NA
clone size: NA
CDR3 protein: ASSGGTDTQY

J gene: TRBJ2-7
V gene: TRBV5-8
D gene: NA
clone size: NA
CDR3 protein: ASSFGQTYEQY

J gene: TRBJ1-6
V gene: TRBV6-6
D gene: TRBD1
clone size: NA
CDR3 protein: ASSYRQGQDDSPLH

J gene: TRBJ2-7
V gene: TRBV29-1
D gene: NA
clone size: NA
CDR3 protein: SVQTGGVPYEQY

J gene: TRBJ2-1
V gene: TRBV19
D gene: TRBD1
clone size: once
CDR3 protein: ASSQDRSSYNEQF

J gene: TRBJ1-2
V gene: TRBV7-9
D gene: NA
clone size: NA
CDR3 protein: ASSLGSGESYGYT

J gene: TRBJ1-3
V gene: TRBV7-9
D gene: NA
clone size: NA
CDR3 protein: ASSSYTISGNTIY

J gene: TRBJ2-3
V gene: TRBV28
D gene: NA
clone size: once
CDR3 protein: ASSLARRGYSTDTQY